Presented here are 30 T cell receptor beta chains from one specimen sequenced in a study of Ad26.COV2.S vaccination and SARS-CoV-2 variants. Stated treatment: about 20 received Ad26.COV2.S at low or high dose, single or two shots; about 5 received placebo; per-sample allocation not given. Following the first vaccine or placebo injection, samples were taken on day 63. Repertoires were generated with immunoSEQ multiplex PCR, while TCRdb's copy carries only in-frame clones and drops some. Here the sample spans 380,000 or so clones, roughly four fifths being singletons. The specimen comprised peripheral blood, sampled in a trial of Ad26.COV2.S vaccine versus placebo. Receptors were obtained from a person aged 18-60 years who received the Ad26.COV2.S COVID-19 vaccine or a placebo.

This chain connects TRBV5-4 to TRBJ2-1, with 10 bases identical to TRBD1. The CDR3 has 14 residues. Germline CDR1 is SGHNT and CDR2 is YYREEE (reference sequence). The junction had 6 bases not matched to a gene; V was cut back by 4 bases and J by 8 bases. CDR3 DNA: TGTGCCAGCAGCCGAGCCGGGACAGGGGATGAGCAGTTCTTC. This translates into CASSRAGTGDEQFF.

The DNA of the CDR3 is TGTGCCATCAGTATGGGACCCAACACTGAAGCTTTCTTT. This encodes CAISMGPNTEAFF. The rearrangement uses TRBV10-3 and TRBJ1-1; D may be TRBD1 (5 bases). CDR1 is ENHRY and CDR2 is SYGVKD in the germline V gene. V lost 5 bases and J lost 2, with 9 bases in between. CDR3 length equals 13 residues.

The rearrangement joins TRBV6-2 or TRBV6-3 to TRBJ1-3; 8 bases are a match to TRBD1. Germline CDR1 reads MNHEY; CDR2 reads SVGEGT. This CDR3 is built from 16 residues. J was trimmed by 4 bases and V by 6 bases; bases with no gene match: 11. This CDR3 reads CASSPRGTGLGNTIYF. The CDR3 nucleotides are TGTGCCAGCAGCCCTCGGGGGACAGGTCTCGGAAACACCATATATTTT.

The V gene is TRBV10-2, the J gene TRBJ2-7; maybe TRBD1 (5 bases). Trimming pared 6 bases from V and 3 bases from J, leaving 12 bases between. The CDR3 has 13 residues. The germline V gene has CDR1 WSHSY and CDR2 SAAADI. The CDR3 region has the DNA TGCGCCAGCAGGGTTTCAGGGATCTACGAGCAGTACTTC. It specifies CASRVSGIYEQYF.

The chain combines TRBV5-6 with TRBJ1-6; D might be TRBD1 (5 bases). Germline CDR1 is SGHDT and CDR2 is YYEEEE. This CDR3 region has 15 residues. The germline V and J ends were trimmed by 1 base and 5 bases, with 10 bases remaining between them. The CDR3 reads CASSLKGRNNSPLHF. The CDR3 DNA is TGTGCCAGCAGCTTGAAGGGGAGGAATAATTCACCCCTCCACTTT.

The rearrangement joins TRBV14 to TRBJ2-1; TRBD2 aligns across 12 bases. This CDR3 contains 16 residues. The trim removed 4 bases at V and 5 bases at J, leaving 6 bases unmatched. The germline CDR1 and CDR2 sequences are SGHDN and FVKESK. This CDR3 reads CASSPRLAGANNEQFF. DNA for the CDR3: TGTGCCAGCAGCCCTAGACTAGCGGGGGCAAACAATGAGCAGTTCTTC.

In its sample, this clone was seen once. The CDR3 is CASSEPGTGREAFF. The CDR3 nucleotides are TGTGCCAGCAGTGAACCCGGGACAGGGCGAGAAGCTTTCTTT. The V gene is TRBV25-1, the J gene TRBJ1-1, with 9 nucleotides matching TRBD1. Germline V lookup: CDR1 MGHDK, CDR2 SYGVNS. Trimming removed 2 bases from V and 8 bases from J; junction bases left unmatched: 6. The CDR3 consists of 14 residues.

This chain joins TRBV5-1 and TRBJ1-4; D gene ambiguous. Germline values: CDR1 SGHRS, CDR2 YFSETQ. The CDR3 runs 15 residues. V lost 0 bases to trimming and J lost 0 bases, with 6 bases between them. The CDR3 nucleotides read TGCGCCAGCAGCTTGGATGGTGCAACTAATGAAAAACTGTTTTTT. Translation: CASSLDGATNEKLFF.

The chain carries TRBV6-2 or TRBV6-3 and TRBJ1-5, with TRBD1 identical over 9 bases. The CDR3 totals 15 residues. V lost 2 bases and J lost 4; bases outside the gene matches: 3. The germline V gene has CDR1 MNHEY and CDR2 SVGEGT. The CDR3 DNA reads TGTGCCAGCAGTTACGGGACAGGGTTGAATCAGCCCCAGCATTTT. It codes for CASSYGTGLNQPQHF.

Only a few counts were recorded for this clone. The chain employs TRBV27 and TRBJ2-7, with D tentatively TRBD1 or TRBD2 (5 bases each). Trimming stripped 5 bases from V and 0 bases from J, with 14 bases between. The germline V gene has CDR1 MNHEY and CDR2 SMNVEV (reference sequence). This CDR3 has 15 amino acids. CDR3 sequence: CASSIRGPSSYEQYF. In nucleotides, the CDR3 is TGTGCCAGCAGTATTAGGGGACCGAGCTCCTACGAGCAGTACTTC.

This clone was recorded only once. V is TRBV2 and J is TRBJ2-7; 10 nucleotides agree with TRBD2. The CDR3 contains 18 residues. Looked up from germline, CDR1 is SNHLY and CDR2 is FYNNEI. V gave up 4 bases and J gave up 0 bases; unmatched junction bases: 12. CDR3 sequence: CASSGSLAGALVSYEQYF. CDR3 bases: TGTGCCAGCAGTGGGTCCCTAGCGGGGGCTTTAGTCTCCTACGAGCAGTACTTC.

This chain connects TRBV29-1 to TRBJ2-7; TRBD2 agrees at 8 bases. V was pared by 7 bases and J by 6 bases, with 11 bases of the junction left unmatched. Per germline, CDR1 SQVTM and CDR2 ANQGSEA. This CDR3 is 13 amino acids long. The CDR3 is CSAGGSIWSEQYF. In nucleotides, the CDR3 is TGCAGCGCGGGGGGGTCGATATGGTCCGAGCAGTACTTC.

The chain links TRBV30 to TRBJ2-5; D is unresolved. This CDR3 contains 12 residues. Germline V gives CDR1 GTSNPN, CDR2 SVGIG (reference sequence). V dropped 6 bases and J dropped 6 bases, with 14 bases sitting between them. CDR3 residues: CACEIDTKTQYF. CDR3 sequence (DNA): TGTGCCTGCGAAATAGACACGAAGACCCAGTACTTC.

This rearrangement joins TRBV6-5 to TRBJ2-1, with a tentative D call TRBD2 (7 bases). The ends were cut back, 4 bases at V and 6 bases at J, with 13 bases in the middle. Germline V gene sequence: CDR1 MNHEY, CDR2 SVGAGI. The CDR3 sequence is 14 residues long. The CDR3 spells CASSSDGGPNEQFF. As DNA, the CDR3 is TGTGCCAGCAGTTCAGACGGGGGGCCCAATGAGCAGTTCTTC.

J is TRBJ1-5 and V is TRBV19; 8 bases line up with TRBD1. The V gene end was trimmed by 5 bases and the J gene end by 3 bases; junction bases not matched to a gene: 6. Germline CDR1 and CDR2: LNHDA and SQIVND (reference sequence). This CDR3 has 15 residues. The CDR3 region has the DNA TGTGCCAGTAGTGCTGACAGGGGAGACAATCAGCCCCAGCATTTT. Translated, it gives CASSADRGDNQPQHF.

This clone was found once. The CDR3 nucleotides read TGCGCCAGCAGCCAAGCACAGGGACCGTATGAAAAACTGTTTTTT. Amino acids: CASSQAQGPYEKLFF. The chain recombines TRBV4-1 with TRBJ1-4; a weak D match, TRBD1 (6 bases). Germline V lookup: CDR1 MGHRA, CDR2 YSYEKL. The CDR3 is 15 amino acids. V lost 1 base to trimming and J lost 6 bases, with 12 bases between them.

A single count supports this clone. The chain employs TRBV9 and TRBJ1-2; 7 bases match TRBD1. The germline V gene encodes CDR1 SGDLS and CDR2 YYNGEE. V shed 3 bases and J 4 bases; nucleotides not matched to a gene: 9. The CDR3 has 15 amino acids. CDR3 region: CASSGQGGRGYGYTF. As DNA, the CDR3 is TGTGCCAGCAGCGGGCAGGGGGGCCGGGGCTATGGCTACACCTTC.

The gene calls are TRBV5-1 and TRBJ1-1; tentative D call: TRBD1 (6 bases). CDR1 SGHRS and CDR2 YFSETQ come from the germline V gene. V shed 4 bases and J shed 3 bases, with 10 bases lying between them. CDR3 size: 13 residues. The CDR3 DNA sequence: TGCGCCAGCAGCCCCAACAGGGACACTGAAGCTTTCTTT. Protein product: CASSPNRDTEAFF.

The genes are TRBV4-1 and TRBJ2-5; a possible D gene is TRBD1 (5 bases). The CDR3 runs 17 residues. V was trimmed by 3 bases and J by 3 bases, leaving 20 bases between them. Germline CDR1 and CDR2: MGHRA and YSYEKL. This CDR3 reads CASSQGGATGSKETQYF. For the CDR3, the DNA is TGCGCCAGCAGCCAGGGTGGGGCGACGGGTTCCAAAGAGACCCAGTACTTC.

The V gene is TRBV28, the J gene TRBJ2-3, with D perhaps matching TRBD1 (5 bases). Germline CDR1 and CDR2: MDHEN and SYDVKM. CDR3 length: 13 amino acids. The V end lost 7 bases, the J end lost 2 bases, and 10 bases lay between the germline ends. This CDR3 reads CASTRANTDTQYF. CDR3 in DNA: TGTGCCAGCACCAGGGCGAACACAGATACGCAGTATTTT.

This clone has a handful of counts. CDR3 protein: CAIGQQAEAFF. CDR3 nucleotide sequence: TGTGCCATCGGACAGCAGGCTGAAGCTTTCTTT. The chain uses TRBV10-3 and TRBJ1-1; possibly TRBD1 for D (6 bases). The CDR3 consists of 11 residues. Trimming took 8 bases from V and 6 from J, leaving 10 bases between them. The germline V gene has CDR1 ENHRY and CDR2 SYGVKD.

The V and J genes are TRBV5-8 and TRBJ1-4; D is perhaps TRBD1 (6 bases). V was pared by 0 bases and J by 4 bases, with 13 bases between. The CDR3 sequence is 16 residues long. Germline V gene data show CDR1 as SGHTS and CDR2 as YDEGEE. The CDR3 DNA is TGTGCCAGCAGCTTGGGTGCGGACAGCTTTAATGAAAAACTGTTTTTT. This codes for CASSLGADSFNEKLFF.

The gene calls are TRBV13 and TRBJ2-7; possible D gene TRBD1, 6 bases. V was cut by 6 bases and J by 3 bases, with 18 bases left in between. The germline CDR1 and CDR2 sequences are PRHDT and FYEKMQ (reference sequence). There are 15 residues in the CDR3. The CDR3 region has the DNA TGTGCCAGCAGTTCTGCAGTGACAGGAAACTACGAGCAGTACTTC. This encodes CASSSAVTGNYEQYF.

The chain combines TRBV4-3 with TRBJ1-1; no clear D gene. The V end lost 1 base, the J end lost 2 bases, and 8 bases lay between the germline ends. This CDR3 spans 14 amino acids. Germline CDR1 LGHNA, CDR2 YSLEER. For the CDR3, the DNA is TGCGCCAGCAGCCAAGGGATCGTTAACACTGAAGCTTTCTTT. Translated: CASSQGIVNTEAFF.

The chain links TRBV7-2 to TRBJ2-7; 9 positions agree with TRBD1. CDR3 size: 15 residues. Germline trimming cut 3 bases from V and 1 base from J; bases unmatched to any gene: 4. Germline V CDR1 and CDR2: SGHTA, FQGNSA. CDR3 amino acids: CASSFGGTGSYEQYF. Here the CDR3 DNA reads TGTGCCAGCAGCTTTGGTGGGACAGGGTCCTACGAGCAGTACTTC. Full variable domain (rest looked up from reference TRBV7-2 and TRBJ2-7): GAGVSQSPSNKVTEKGKDVELRCDPISGHTALYWYRQSLGQGLEFLIYFQGNSAPDKSGLPSDRFSAERTGGSVSTLTIQRTQQEDSAVYLCASSFGGTGSYEQYFGPGTRLTVT.

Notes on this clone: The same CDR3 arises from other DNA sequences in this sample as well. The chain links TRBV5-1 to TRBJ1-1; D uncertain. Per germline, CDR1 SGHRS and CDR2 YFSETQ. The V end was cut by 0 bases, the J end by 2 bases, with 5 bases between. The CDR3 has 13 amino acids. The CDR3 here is CASSLGVNTEAFF. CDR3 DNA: TGCGCCAGCAGCTTGGGGGTTAACACTGAAGCTTTCTTT.

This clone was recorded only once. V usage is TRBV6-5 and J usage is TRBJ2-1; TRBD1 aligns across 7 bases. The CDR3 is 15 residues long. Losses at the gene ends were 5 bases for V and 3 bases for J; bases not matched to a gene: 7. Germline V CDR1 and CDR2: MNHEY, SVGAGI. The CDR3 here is CASSLRSGGYNEQFF. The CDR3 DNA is TGTGCCAGCAGTCTTAGGTCAGGGGGCTACAATGAGCAGTTCTTC.

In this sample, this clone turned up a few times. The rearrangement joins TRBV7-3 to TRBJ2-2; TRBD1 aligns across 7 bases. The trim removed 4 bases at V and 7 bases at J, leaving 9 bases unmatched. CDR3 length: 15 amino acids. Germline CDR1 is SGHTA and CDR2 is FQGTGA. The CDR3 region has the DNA TGTGCCAGCAGCTCTGTCGGGACAGATAACGGGGAGCTGTTTTTT. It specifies CASSSVGTDNGELFF.

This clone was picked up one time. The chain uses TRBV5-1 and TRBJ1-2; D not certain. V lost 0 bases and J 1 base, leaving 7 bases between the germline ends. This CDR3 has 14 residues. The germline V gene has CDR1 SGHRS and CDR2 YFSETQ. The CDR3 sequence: CASSLGRHNYGYTF. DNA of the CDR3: TGCGCCAGCAGCTTGGGCCGACATAACTATGGCTACACCTTC.

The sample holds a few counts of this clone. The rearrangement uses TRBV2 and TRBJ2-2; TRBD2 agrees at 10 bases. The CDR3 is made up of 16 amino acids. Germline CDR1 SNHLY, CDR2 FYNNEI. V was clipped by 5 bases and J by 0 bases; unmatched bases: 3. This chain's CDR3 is CASSSLAGANTGELFF. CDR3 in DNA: TGTGCCAGCAGTTCTCTAGCGGGGGCGAACACCGGGGAGCTGTTTTTT.